What follows describes a single T cell receptor (beta chain). The recovered donors of Cohort 3 showed two negative PCRs, clearance, or symptom resolution. V was shortened by 2 bases and J by 0 bases, with 8 bases between the two germline ends. This CDR3 is 15 amino acids long. CDR1 and CDR2 (germline): MNHEY, SVGAGI. The data belong to a study of blood T cell repertoires in COVID-19. Sequenced by immunoSEQ multiplex PCR; TCRdb stores in-frame clones only, minus some. Of approximately 160,000 clones in the sample, 70% to 90% were seen once. The sequence was collected from a woman aged 45 to 65 who had recovered from COVID-19. The sequenced material came from PBMCs or T cells enriched from blood (not recorded which). This chain links TRBV6-5 with TRBJ1-3; no clear D. Written as DNA, the CDR3 is TGTGCCAGCAGTTACAATCAAAACTCTGGAAACACCATATATTTT. Amino acid sequence: CASSYNQNSGNTIYF.